This T cell receptor (beta chain) was recorded in a study of T-cell memory formation after mild COVID-19. TCRdb re-analysed the 5' RACE reads in MiXCR, keeping a single row per CDR3 protein. This sample has some 600,000 distinct CDR3 sequences, with 15% to 20% found just once. CDR1 is DFQATT, CDR2 SNEGSKA, per germline (reference sequence). CDR3 size: 13 residues. The ends were cut back, 8 bases at V and 0 bases at J, with 14 bases in the middle. This TCR came from an adult woman who had mild COVID-19 (a few samples of this study predate the infection). Cell type and time point are not known. Sample: PBMCs or a T cell subset sorted from them (not recorded which). This chain joins TRBV20-1 and TRBJ2-7; D unclear. The CDR3 sequence is CSQWGSSSYEQYF. The CDR3 DNA reads as TGCAGTCAGTGGGGATCCTCCTCCTACGAGCAGTACTTC.